This T cell receptor (beta chain) was captured in a study of blood T cell repertoires in COVID-19 (TCRdb year 2020). General notes on the study: Samples covering the acute and convalescent phases of COVID-19 were provided by collaborators in the United States, Italy and Spain. The material from the prospective study consisted of cDNA or gDNA derived from T cells, B-cell-depleted T cells, or PBMCs. Subjects who had been exposed to COVID-19, were actively infected with it, or had recovered from it provided the deeply sampled blood TCRbeta repertoires that made up the dataset. The repertoires were made available in a free public database intended to serve as a resource for research on the immune response to SARS-CoV-2. Samples were obtained from the ongoing ImmuneRACE study (first 160 participants) and from about 1,300 subjects provided by 6 global collaborators. Nearly every sample came with metadata listing a de-identified subject ID, COVID-19 status, age in years and sex. Where available, HLA class I and class II types were taken from metadata supplied by the sample provider and were not determined by assay-based typing.

Regarding this clone: Its antigen is currently not known. The sample holds no much larger clone one base away, and base qualities are not on file.

Collaborating institutions collected whole blood in K2EDTA tubes following their own protocols. For TCRbeta analysis, collaborator samples were shipped as frozen whole blood, as isolated PBMCs, or as DNA extracted from either sample type. TCRbeta CDR3 regions were amplified from genomic DNA using the immunoSEQ Assay, a bias-controlled multiplex PCR. The source study handled its data this way. The number of nucleated cells in each sample was estimated from the amplification of reference gene primers within the assay. To quantify the absolute abundance of each unique TCRbeta CDR3 rearrangement, sequence reads were collapsed and filtered. For each sample, productive Simpson clonality was calculated by taking the square root of Simpson's diversity index across productive rearrangements. TCRdb carries this immuneACCESS record with in-frame sequences only. Its versions omit some clonotypes, under half of them owing to an unresolved V gene in the studies checked, with the rest unexplained. The DNA was the basis for D and trimming; V, J and clone size are from that table. Counted in this sample were roughly 120,000 clones; 75% to 90% of them appeared once. 7.9% of the sample is held by the ten biggest clonotypes.

General findings and caveats noted by the study authors: The amount of clinical and demographic metadata varied by source and participant and was provided uncurated.

Its CDR3 holds 16 amino acids, cysteine through phenylalanine. Only the CDR3 region is kept as DNA, spanning 48 bases read in frame from base 1. Per the germline V gene (reference sequence), MNHEY is the CDR1 and SMNVEV is the CDR2. Deletion took 7 bases off V and 2 bases off J, with a span of 19 bases between the germline ends. The sequenced sample consisted of peripheral blood. The TCR sequence derives from a man between 65 and 85 years old with acute or convalescent COVID-19. In this chain, TRBV27 is recombined with TRBJ2-3; possibly the D gene is TRBD2, per 6 matching bases. The CDR3 protein sequence reads: CASNGGWGSNTDTQYF. DNA sequence: TGTGCCAGCAACGGGGGTTGGGGGTCGAACACAGATACGCAGTATTTT.